Sequencing of this T cell receptor beta chain was carried out in a study of blood T cell repertoires in COVID-19. Study information: Whether acute or convalescent, the COVID-19 samples came from the United States, Italy and Spain. From T cells, B-cell-depleted T cells, or PBMCs came the material, which was cDNA or gDNA.

Germline CDR1 reads KGHSH; CDR2 reads LQKENI. The CDR3 length is 17 residues. Germline trimming cut 6 bases from V and 0 bases from J; bases unmatched to any gene: 8. This clone was detected only a few times. Authors' data handling: Amplification of reference gene primers was used by the study to estimate nucleated cell counts. Only in-frame clones appear in the TCRdb table, and some are missing; sequencing was by immunoSEQ multiplex PCR. The DNA gave D and trimming, while V, J and clone size come from that table. The data show roughly 30,000 clones, with approximately 90% seen just once and under 4.5% held by the top ten.

The sample was peripheral blood. This receptor was taken from a man in his 60s with acute or convalescent COVID-19. The rearrangement joins TRBV18 to TRBJ2-1; 10 nucleotides line up with TRBD2. The CDR3 loop reads CASSYRSGRNSYNEQFF. The CDR3, as DNA: TGTGCCAGCTCGTACCGTAGCGGGAGGAACTCCTACAATGAGCAGTTCTTC. The entire variable domain, with the rest obtained from reference TRBV18 and TRBJ2-1, is as follows: NAGVMQNPRHLVRRRGQEARLRCSPMKGHSHVYWYRQLPEEGLKFMVYLQKENIIDESGMPKERFSAEFPKEGPSILRIQQVVRGDSAAYFCASSYRSGRNSYNEQFFGPGTRLTVL.